These 3 T cell receptor beta chains share one sample of origin, sequenced in a study of blood T cell repertoires in COVID-19. The repertoire was sequenced with immunoSEQ multiplex PCR; TCRdb's copy has only in-frame clones and lacks some. The sample contains 100,000 or so clones, 80% to 90% of which appear only once. The specimen was peripheral blood. The receptor source for this set is a human donor in a cohort sampled during active COVID-19.

This clone occurred a few times. V gene TRBV4-3 combines with J gene TRBJ1-3; the D is unclear. The germline V and J ends were trimmed by 0 bases and 0 bases, with 15 bases remaining between them. Germline CDR1 and CDR2: LGHNA and YSLEER. CDR3 size: 18 residues. CDR3 coding DNA: TGCGCCAGCAGCCAAGATGTTCCAGTTGATTACTCTGGAAACACCATATATTTT. Its translation is CASSQDVPVDYSGNTIYF.

The chain uses TRBV11-3 and TRBJ2-7; 13 nucleotides match TRBD2. From germline, CDR1 is SGHNT and CDR2 YENEEA. The CDR3 covers 17 residues. The ends lost 4 bases at V and 3 bases at J; junction bases unmatched: 9. The DNA of the CDR3 is TGTGCCAGCAGCTCCCGACTAGCGGGGGGCCGGCGCTACGAGCAGTACTTC. Its translation is CASSSRLAGGRRYEQYF.

This chain joins TRBV7-2 and TRBJ2-7, with unresolved D. V gave up 2 bases and J gave up 3 bases, with 11 bases separating them. The germline V gene encodes CDR1 SGHTA and CDR2 FQGNSA. This CDR3 contains 14 residues. The CDR3 coding sequence is TGTGCCAGCAGCTTAAGTCTAGGTCTCTACGAGCAGTACTTC. As protein: CASSLSLGLYEQYF.